These 17 T cell receptor beta chains originate from one sample sequenced in a study of T cells in Graves' hyperthyroidism and ophthalmopathy. The TCR beta CDR3 regions underwent amplification using RNA transcripts as the source. Primed by the HTBI set, a first-round RT-PCR was run on the TCR CDR3. Via MiXCR, TCRdb re-called the multiplex PCR reads, giving one row per CDR3 protein. The sample contains fewer than 400,000 distinct CDR3 sequences, 11% to 15% of which appear only once. The sample taken for sequencing was blood. All receptors derive from a man between 50 and 59 years old with Graves' ophthalmopathy.

This clonotype came up many times. The chain joins TRBV5-6 to TRBJ1-2; no clear D. There are 12 residues in the CDR3. From germline, CDR1 is SGHDT and CDR2 YYEEEE. V shed 3 bases and J shed 7 bases, with 10 bases lying between them. CDR3 DNA: TGTGCCAGCAGCTCGCGGGGTTTTGGCTACACCTTC. It is translated as CASSSRGFGYTF.

As concerns this clonotype: A clone one base away is much larger, so this may be a read error. Likely a read error: the CDR3 ends without its conserved phenylalanine or tryptophan. V and J are TRBV5-1 and TRBJ1-5, with 7 bases lining up with TRBD1. This CDR3 is built from 14 residues. Germline V lookup: CDR1 SGHRS, CDR2 YFSETQ. The V and J ends lost 0 bases and 6 bases, in that order; junction bases with no gene match: 3. The CDR3 DNA sequence: TGCGCCAGCAGCTTGGGACAGGGAGGTCAGCCCCAGCATTTA. Its translation: CASSLGQGGQPQHL.

This clonotype showed up just a few times. At one boundary the junction diverges from the germline segment, which might be a read error. V usage is TRBV27 and J usage is TRBJ2-7; 8 bases are a match to TRBD2. The CDR3 has 14 amino acids. Germline assignment: CDR1 MNHEY and CDR2 SMNVEV (reference sequence). The DNA of the CDR3 is TGTGCCAGCATGAGGAGCGGGAGCTCCTACGAGCAGTGCTTC. Translated, it gives CASMRSGSSYEQCF.

V gene TRBV18 combines with J gene TRBJ2-5, with 8 bases identical to TRBD2. The CDR3 spans 15 residues. Germline V gives CDR1 KGHSH, CDR2 LQKENI. Trimming took 3 bases from V and 5 from J; bases not matched to a gene: 8. In DNA form, the CDR3 reads TGTGCCAGCTCACCTCGGAGCGGGAGTAAGGAGACCCAGTACTTC. Protein: CASSPRSGSKETQYF.

The sample holds many counts of this clonotype. The chain joins TRBV19 to TRBJ2-7; TRBD2 matches at 7 bases. The CDR3 runs 15 residues. The trim removed 6 bases at V and 0 bases at J, leaving 8 bases unmatched. The germline V gene encodes CDR1 LNHDA and CDR2 SQIVND (reference sequence). CDR3: CASSMRRESSYEQYF. Here the CDR3 DNA reads TGTGCCAGTAGCATGAGGCGGGAGAGCTCCTACGAGCAGTACTTC.

This clonotype was counted between two and nine times. V and J are TRBV11-3 and TRBJ2-1; 9 bases align to TRBD2. The CDR3 has 14 residues. The ends lost 5 bases at V and 5 bases at J; junction bases unmatched: 4. Germline CDR1 and CDR2: SGHNT and YENEEA. In nucleotides, the CDR3 is TGTGCCAGCAGCCCAGGGACTAGCAACAATGAGCAGTTCTTC. This codes for CASSPGTSNNEQFF.

There are many counts of this clonotype. V is TRBV6-1 and J is TRBJ2-2; TRBD1 matches at 7 bases. Per the germline V gene, CDR1 is MNHNS and CDR2 is SASEGT. The CDR3 has 14 amino acids. J was trimmed by 6 bases and V by 5 bases; bases with no gene match: 6. CDR3 region: CASSKDRWPGELFF. The CDR3 coding sequence is TGTGCCAGCAGTAAGGACAGGTGGCCCGGGGAGCTGTTTTTT.

The table lists this clonotype with many counts. The genes are TRBV12-3 or TRBV12-4 and TRBJ2-1, with TRBD1 identical over 7 bases. The CDR3 contains 13 residues. Trimming took 1 base from V and 8 from J; bases not matched to a gene: 2. Written as DNA, the CDR3 is TGTGCCAGCAGTTTAGTACAGGGGTATGAGCAGTTCTTC. Encoded protein: CASSLVQGYEQFF.

The chain joins TRBV20-1 to TRBJ2-1; TRBD2 matches at 11 bases. Per the germline V gene, CDR1 is DFQATT and CDR2 is SNEGSKA (reference sequence). The CDR3 has 17 amino acids. Trimming removed 6 bases from V and 2 bases from J; junction bases left unmatched: 12. The DNA for the CDR3 is TGCAGTGCCTACACTAGCGGGAGACCCTTTACCTACAATGAGCAGTTCTTC. Encoded protein: CSAYTSGRPFTYNEQFF.

About this clonotype itself: Relative to the germline gene, one junction end is altered; a read error may explain this. This rearrangement joins TRBV19 to TRBJ2-7; D remains unclear. This CDR3 is built from 14 residues. Germline CDR1 and CDR2: LNHDA and SQIVND (reference sequence). The CDR3 region is CASSVDDGSYEQYF. The CDR3 DNA sequence: TGTGCCAGTAGTGTAGACGATGGTTCCTACGAGCAGTACTTC. Filled out from reference TRBV19 and TRBJ2-7, the complete variable domain reads DGGITQSPKYLFRKEGQNVTLSCEQNLNHDAMYWYRQDPGQGLRLIYYSQIVNDFQKGDIAEGYSVSREKKESFPLTVTSAQKNPTAFYLCASSVDDGSYEQYFGPGTRLTVT.

In its sample, this clonotype was seen a few times. V is TRBV14 and J is TRBJ1-5, with no clear D. Trimming stripped 7 bases from V and 2 bases from J, with 15 bases between. Germline CDR1 SGHDN, CDR2 FVKESK. The CDR3 sequence is 15 residues long. The CDR3 DNA reads as TGTGCCAGCAACGTCCGGGAAACTGGCAATCAGCCCCAGCATTTT. Translated, it gives CASNVRETGNQPQHF.

This clonotype has at least ten counts. The chain carries TRBV3-1 and TRBJ1-2; perhaps TRBD1 as D (5 bases). The CDR3 is 13 amino acids. The V gene's germline CDR1 is LGHDT and CDR2 YNNKEL (reference sequence). V shed 1 base and J shed 6 bases, with 9 bases lying between them. CDR3 DNA sequence: TGTGCCAGCAGCCAAGTGGGCAGGGATGGCTACACCTTC. It codes for CASSQVGRDGYTF.

This clonotype occurred many times. J is TRBJ1-2 and V is TRBV11-2; a possible D gene is TRBD1 (6 bases). Germline V gives CDR1 SGHAT, CDR2 FQNNGV. This CDR3 spans 13 amino acids. Trimming left V 1 base short and J 7 bases short, with 10 bases between. The CDR3 here is CASSLGTGLGYTF. CDR3 in DNA: TGTGCCAGCAGCTTAGGTACAGGGCTTGGCTACACCTTC.

The chain uses TRBV6-1 and TRBJ2-7; 11 nucleotides align to TRBD2. Germline values: CDR1 MNHNS, CDR2 SASEGT. CDR3 length equals 16 residues. With V trimmed by 3 bases and J by 4 bases, 8 bases remained unmatched. The CDR3 spells CASSDPSGLAGYEQYF. The CDR3 coding sequence is TGTGCCAGCAGTGATCCCTCCGGACTAGCGGGTTACGAGCAGTACTTC.

This clonotype was counted many times. The chain is built from TRBV29-1 and TRBJ2-5; 9 nucleotides match TRBD1. In germline, CDR1 is SQVTM, CDR2 ANQGSEA. The junction had 9 bases not matched to a gene; V was cut back by 4 bases and J by 6 bases. CDR3 length: 14 amino acids. The CDR3 sequence is CSVGYGTGSQTQYF. Here the CDR3 DNA reads TGCAGCGTTGGGTATGGGACAGGGTCCCAGACCCAGTACTTC.

This clonotype was picked up many times. The chain uses TRBV12-3 or TRBV12-4 and TRBJ2-5, with D perhaps matching TRBD2 (5 bases). Trimming took off 7 bases at V and 5 bases at J, with 26 bases between the two ends. This CDR3 spans 17 amino acids. This CDR3 reads CASKHVAKGAGSETQYF. CDR3 bases: TGTGCCAGCAAACACGTAGCCAAGGGAGCTGGTTCTGAGACCCAGTACTTC.

The CDR3 here is CASGEYEQYF. CDR3 in DNA: TGTGCCAGCGGGGAGTACGAGCAGTACTTC. The chain links TRBV3-1 to TRBJ2-7; D is perhaps TRBD2 (5 bases). CDR1 is LGHDT, CDR2 YNNKEL, per germline (reference sequence). V lost 8 bases and J 4 bases, leaving 6 bases between the germline ends. The CDR3 consists of 10 residues.